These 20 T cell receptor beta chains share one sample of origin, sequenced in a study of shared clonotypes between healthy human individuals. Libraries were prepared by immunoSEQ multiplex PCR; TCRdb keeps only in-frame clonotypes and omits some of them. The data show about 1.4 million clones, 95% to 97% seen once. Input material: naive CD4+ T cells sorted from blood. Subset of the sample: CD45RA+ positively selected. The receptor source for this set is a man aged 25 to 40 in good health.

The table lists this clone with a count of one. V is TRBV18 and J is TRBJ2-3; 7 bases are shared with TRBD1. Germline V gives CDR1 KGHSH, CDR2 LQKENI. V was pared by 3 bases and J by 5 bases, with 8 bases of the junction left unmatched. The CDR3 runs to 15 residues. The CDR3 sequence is CASSPRQGNRDTQYF. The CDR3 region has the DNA TGTGCCAGCTCACCGAGACAGGGCAATAGAGATACGCAGTATTTT.

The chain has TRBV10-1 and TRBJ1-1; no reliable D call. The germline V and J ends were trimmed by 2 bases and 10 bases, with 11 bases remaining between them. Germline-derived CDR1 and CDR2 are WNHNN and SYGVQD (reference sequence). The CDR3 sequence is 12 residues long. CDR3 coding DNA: TGCGCCAGCAGTGAGGCGTCACGTGGAGCTTTCTTT. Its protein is CASSEASRGAFF.

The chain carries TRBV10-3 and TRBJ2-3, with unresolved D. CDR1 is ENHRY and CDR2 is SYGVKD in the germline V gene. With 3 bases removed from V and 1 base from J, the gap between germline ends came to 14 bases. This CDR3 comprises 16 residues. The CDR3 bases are TGTGCCATCAGTGAACGACCCCGGCCAGGCACAGATACGCAGTATTTT. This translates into CAISERPRPGTDTQYF.

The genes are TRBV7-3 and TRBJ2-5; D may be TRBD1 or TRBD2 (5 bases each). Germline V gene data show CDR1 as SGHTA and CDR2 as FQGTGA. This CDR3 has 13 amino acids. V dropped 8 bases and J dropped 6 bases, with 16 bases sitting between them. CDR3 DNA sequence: TGTGCCAGCGAGGGGCAGAAAATAAAGACCCAGTACTTC. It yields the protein CASEGQKIKTQYF.

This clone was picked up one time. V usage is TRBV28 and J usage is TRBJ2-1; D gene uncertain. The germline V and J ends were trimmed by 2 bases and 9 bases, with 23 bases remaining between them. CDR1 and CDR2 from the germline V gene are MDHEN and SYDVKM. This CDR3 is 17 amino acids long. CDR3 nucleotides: TGTGCCAGCAGTTTAAGGTTTTATCCCACCACGGCTAGTGAGCAGTTCTTC. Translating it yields CASSLRFYPTTASEQFF.

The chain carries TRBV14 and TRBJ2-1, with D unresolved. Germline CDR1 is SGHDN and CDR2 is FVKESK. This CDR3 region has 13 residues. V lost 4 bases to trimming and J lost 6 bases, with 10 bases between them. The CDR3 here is CASSPRSTNEQFF. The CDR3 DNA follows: TGTGCCAGCAGCCCCAGAAGTACCAATGAGCAGTTCTTC.

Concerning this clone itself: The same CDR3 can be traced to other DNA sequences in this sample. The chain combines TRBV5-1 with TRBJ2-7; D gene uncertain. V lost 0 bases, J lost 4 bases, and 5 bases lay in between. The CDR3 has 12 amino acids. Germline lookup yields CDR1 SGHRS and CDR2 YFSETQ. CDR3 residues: CASSLGQYEQYF. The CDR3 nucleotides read TGCGCCAGCAGCTTGGGTCAGTACGAGCAGTACTTC.

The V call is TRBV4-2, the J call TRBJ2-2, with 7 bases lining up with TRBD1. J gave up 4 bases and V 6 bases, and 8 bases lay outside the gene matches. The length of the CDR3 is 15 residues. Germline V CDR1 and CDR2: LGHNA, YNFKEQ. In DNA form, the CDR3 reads TGTGCCAGCAGACAAACAGGGGTGGGCACCGGGGAGCTGTTTTTT. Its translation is CASRQTGVGTGELFF.

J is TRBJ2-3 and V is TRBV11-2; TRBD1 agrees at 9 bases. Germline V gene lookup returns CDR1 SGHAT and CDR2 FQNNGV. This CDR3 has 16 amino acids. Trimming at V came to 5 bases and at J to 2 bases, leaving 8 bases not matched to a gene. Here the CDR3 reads CASSILQGAFTDTQYF. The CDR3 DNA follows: TGTGCCAGCAGCATCCTACAGGGGGCTTTCACAGATACGCAGTATTTT.

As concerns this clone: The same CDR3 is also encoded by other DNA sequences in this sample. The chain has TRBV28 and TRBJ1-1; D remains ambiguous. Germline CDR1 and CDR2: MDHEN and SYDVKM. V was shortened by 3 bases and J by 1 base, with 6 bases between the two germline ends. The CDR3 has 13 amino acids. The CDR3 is CASSFRGNTEAFF. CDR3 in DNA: TGTGCCAGCAGTTTTAGAGGGAACACTGAAGCTTTCTTT.

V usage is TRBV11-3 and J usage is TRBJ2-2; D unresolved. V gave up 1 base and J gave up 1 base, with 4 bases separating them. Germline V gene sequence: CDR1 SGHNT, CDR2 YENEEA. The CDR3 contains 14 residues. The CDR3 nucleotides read TGTGCCAGCAGCTTAGTCCTGAACACCGGGGAGCTGTTTTTT. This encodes CASSLVLNTGELFF.

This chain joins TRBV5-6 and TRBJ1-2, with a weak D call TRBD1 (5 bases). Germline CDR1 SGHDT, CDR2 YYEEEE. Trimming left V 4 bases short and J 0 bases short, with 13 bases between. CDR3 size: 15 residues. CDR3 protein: CASSITLTANYGYTF. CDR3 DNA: TGTGCCAGCAGCATTACATTGACAGCTAACTATGGCTACACCTTC. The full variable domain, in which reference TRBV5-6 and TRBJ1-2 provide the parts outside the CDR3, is DAGVTQSPTHLIKTRGQQVTLRCSPKSGHDTVSWYQQALGQGPQFIFQYYEEEERQRGNFPDRFSGHQFPNYSSELNVNALLLGDSALYLCASSITLTANYGYTFGSGTRLTVV.

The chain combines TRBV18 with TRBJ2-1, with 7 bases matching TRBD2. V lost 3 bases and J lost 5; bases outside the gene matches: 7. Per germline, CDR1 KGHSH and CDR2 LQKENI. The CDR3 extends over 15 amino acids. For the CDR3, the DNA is TGTGCCAGCTCACCCCAAGCGGGGCCTCACAATGAGCAGTTCTTC. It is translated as CASSPQAGPHNEQFF.

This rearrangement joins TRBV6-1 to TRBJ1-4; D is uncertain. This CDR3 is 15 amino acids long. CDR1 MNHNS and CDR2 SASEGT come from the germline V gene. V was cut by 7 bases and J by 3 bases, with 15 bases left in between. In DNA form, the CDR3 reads TGTGCCAGCACCGGGCCCCATAGGGCTAATGAAAAACTGTTTTTT. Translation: CASTGPHRANEKLFF.

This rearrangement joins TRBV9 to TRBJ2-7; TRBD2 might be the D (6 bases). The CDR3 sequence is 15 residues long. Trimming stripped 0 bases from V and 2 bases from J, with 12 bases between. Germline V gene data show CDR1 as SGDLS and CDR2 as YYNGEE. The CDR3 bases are TGTGCCAGCAGCGTAGGGAGGGCTGGAGCCTACGAGCAGTACTTC. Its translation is CASSVGRAGAYEQYF.

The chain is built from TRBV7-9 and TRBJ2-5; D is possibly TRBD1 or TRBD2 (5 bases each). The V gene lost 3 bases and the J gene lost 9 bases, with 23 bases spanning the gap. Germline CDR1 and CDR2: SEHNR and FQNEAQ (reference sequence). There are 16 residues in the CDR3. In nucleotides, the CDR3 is TGTGCCAGCAGCTTCACGCGGGCCTTAGCGAGAGGGGCCCAGTACTTC. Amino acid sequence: CASSFTRALARGAQYF.

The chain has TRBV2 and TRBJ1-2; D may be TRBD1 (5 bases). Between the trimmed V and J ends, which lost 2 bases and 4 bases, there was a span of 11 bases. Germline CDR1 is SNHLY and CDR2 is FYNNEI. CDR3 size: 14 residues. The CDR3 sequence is CASSEKSGGYGYTF. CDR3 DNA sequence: TGTGCCAGCAGTGAAAAGTCCGGGGGCTATGGCTACACCTTC.

The CDR3 nucleotides are TGTGCCAGCAGCCTAGGTGGGGAGCGGGAGTTCTCCTACGAGCAGTACTTC. Translated, it gives CASSLGGEREFSYEQYF. V is TRBV5-5 and J is TRBJ2-7; TRBD2 agrees at 8 bases. The CDR3 is 17 residues long. The V gene's germline CDR1 is SGHKS and CDR2 YYEKEE (reference sequence). The V gene end was trimmed by 4 bases and the J gene end by 0 bases; junction bases not matched to a gene: 12.

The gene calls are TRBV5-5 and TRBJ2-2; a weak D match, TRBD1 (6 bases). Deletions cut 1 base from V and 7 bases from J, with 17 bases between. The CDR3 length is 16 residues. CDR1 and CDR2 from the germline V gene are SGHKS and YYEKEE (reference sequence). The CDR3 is CASSLRTASHGGELFF. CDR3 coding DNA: TGTGCCAGCAGCTTGCGGACAGCTTCCCACGGCGGGGAGCTGTTTTTT. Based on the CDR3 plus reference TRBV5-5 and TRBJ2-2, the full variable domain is DAGVTQSPTHLIKTRGQQVTLRCSPISGHKSVSWYQQVLGQGPQFIFQYYEKEERGRGNFPDRFSARQFPNYSSELNVNALLLGDSALYLCASSLRTASHGGELFFGEGSRLTVL.

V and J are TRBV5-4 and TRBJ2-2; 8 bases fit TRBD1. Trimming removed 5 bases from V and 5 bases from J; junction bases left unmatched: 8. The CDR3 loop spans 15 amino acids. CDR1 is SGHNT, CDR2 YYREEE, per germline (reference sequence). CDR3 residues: CASRMAGGSTGELFF. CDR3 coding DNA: TGTGCCAGCAGAATGGCAGGGGGCAGTACCGGGGAGCTGTTTTTT.